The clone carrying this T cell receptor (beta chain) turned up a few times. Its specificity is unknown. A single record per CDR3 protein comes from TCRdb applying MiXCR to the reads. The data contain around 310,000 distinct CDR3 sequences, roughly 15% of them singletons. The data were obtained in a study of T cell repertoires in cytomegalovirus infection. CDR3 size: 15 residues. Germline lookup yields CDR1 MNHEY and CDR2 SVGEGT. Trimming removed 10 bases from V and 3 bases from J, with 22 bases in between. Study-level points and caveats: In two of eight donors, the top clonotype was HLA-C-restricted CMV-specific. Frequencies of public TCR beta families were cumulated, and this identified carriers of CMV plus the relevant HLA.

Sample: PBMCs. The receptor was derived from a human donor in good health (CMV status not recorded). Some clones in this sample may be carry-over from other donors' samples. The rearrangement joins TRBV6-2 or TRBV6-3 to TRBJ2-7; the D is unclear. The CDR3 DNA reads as TGTGCCACCACGGACCGTCAAAGGATGGTCTACGAGCAGTACTTC. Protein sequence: CATTDRQRMVYEQYF.